These 18 T cell receptor beta chains came from one sample sequenced in a study of molecular identifiers for immune sequencing clone quantification. Each CDR3 protein gets one entry after TCRdb re-called the PCR reads with MiXCR. This sample has some 580,000 distinct CDR3 sequences, with approximately 24% found just once. The sample taken for sequencing was naive CD8+ T cells from blood, with Jurkat cell RNA spiked in. Sample subset: FACS-sorted CD8+CD4-CCR7+CD45RA+ naive T cells. The receptors were sampled from a human donor in good health. Some libraries in this study had Jurkat cell RNA spiked in.

This clonotype came up many times. The rearrangement joins TRBV27 to TRBJ2-7, with TRBD1 as a possible D gene (6 bases). Trimming removed 3 bases from V and 5 bases from J, with 11 bases in between. The length of the CDR3 is 13 residues. Germline CDR1 reads MNHEY; CDR2 reads SMNVEV (reference sequence). CDR3 coding DNA: TGTGCCAGCAGTTTCGGGACAACCCACGAGCAGTACTTC. Amino acids: CASSFGTTHEQYF.

The chain combines TRBV28 with TRBJ2-7, with 13 bases fitting TRBD2. CDR3 length: 16 amino acids. With V trimmed by 4 bases and J by 4 bases, 7 bases remained unmatched. Germline values: CDR1 MDHEN, CDR2 SYDVKM. Written as DNA, the CDR3 is TGTGCCAGCAGTTCGGGTGGGGGACTAGCGGGGTACGAGCAGTACTTC. Protein sequence: CASSSGGGLAGYEQYF.

This clonotype came up many times. The rearrangement uses TRBV20-1 and TRBJ2-3; no clear D. The CDR3 is 13 residues long. Germline V CDR1 and CDR2: DFQATT, SNEGSKA (reference sequence). Trimming shortened V by 7 bases and J by 2 bases, and 13 bases separated the two germline ends. The CDR3 DNA reads TGCAGTGTACTCGGCCTAGACACAGATACGCAGTATTTT. This encodes CSVLGLDTDTQYF.

The J gene is TRBJ2-1, the V gene TRBV6-5; D might be TRBD1 (5 bases). Per the germline V gene, CDR1 is MNHEY and CDR2 is SVGAGI. The CDR3 has 13 residues. V was trimmed by 7 bases and J by 7 bases, leaving 14 bases between them. The CDR3 here is CASTTSGLNEQFF. CDR3 nucleotide sequence: TGTGCCAGCACCACTTCAGGGTTGAATGAGCAGTTCTTC.

CDR3 in amino acids: CASSLAESGAGELFF. In DNA form, the CDR3 reads TGTGCCAGCAGCCTAGCCGAATCGGGTGCCGGGGAGCTGTTTTTT. The rearrangement joins TRBV3-1 to TRBJ2-2; no clear D gene. V was shortened by 4 bases and J by 6 bases, with 15 bases between the two germline ends. Germline V gives CDR1 LGHDT, CDR2 YNNKEL (reference sequence). The CDR3 has 15 residues.

At least ten counts were recorded for this clonotype. This sequence joins TRBV12-5 and TRBJ1-1; D is unresolved. Germline V gives CDR1 LGHNT, CDR2 FRNRAP. The CDR3 spans 17 residues. The V end lost 0 bases, the J end lost 1 base, and 15 bases lay between the germline ends. CDR3: CASGLVTGQPKNTEAFF. The CDR3 DNA sequence: TGTGCTAGTGGTTTGGTAACTGGGCAGCCGAAGAACACTGAAGCTTTCTTT.

This clonotype turned up a few times. The chain carries TRBV6-5 and TRBJ2-3; D may be TRBD1 or TRBD2 (5 bases each). From germline, CDR1 is MNHEY and CDR2 SVGAGI. The CDR3 is 15 amino acids. Trimming removed 2 bases at V and 6 bases at J, with 15 bases between. CDR3 DNA: TGTGCCAGCAGTTACGGGGGACCGGGGACCGATACGCAGTATTTT. Translation: CASSYGGPGTDTQYF.

On this clonotype: This clone may be a read error of a much larger clone one base away. This sequence joins TRBV20-1 and TRBJ1-1, with unresolved D. Per germline, CDR1 DFQATT and CDR2 SNEGSKA (reference sequence). The CDR3 has 14 residues. V dropped 0 bases and J dropped 10 bases, with 18 bases sitting between them. CDR3 sequence reads: CSARDPGEAYAAFF. The CDR3 bases are TGCAGTGCTAGAGATCCCGGAGAAGCCTATGCAGCTTTCTTT.

This clonotype has at least ten counts. The rearrangement joins TRBV5-5 to TRBJ1-5, with no clear D. The CDR3 extends over 15 amino acids. With 0 bases removed from V and 0 bases from J, the gap between germline ends came to 7 bases. Looked up from germline, CDR1 is SGHKS and CDR2 is YYEKEE (reference sequence). The CDR3 region has the DNA TGTGCCAGCAGCTTGGAGGTTTATAGCAATCAGCCCCAGCATTTT. The encoded protein is CASSLEVYSNQPQHF.

This clonotype was recorded at least ten times. The gene calls are TRBV7-9 and TRBJ2-7, with TRBD2 matching 11 bases. Germline CDR1 is SEHNR and CDR2 is FQNEAQ (reference sequence). This CDR3 comprises 14 residues. The trim removed 0 bases at V and 5 bases at J, leaving 0 bases unmatched. For the CDR3, the DNA is TGTGCCAGCAGCTTAGCTAGCGGGAGGGACGAGCAGTACTTC. It yields the protein CASSLASGRDEQYF.

This clonotype has at least ten counts. DNA for the CDR3: TGCGCCAGCAGCTCTAGCGGGGGCAGGGATGAGCAGTTCTTC. It encodes CASSSSGGRDEQFF. The V call is TRBV4-3, the J call TRBJ2-1; 10 bases fit TRBD2. CDR1 and CDR2 from the germline V gene are LGHNA and YSLEER. The V segment lost 5 bases and the J segment 8 bases; nucleotides outside the gene matches: 6. The length of the CDR3 is 14 residues.

This clonotype was counted many times. CDR3 sequence reads: CASSVSGRAPDTQYF. As DNA, the CDR3 is TGTGCCAGCAGCGTATCCGGGAGGGCCCCAGATACGCAGTATTTT. V is TRBV9 and J is TRBJ2-3; 8 nucleotides match TRBD2. The ends lost 1 base at V and 4 bases at J; junction bases unmatched: 5. The CDR3 is 15 amino acids. Germline CDR1 reads SGDLS; CDR2 reads YYNGEE.

This clonotype has only a few counts. J is TRBJ2-7 and V is TRBV28; TRBD1 aligns across 8 bases. The CDR3 covers 15 residues. Germline V gene sequence: CDR1 MDHEN, CDR2 SYDVKM. Germline trimming cut 4 bases from V and 5 bases from J; bases unmatched to any gene: 10. CDR3 nucleotide sequence: TGTGCCAGCAGTTCGCCAATAGACAGGGGCGACGAGCAGTACTTC. Its protein is CASSSPIDRGDEQYF.

This clonotype was seen only once. A single base separates this from a much larger clone, so it may be a read error. The rearrangement uses TRBV12-3 or TRBV12-4 and TRBJ2-4, with a possible D match to TRBD2 (6 bases). The CDR3 runs 24 residues. The CDR3 bases are TGTGCCAGCAGTTTAGGGGGGGAATGGGGAAGGGGCCAACTCTCTTTTTTAGCCAAAAGCATTCAGTACTTC. Protein sequence: CASSLGGEWGRGQLSFLAKSIQYF.

This clonotype has at least ten counts. V and J are TRBV30 and TRBJ1-1; D ambiguous. V was clipped by 4 bases and J by 0 bases, with 15 bases between them. The V gene's germline CDR1 is GTSNPN and CDR2 SVGIG (reference sequence). The CDR3 length is 15 residues. The CDR3, as DNA: TGTGCCTGGAACGCAAGAACGGTCATGAACACTGAAGCTTTCTTT. Its translation is CAWNARTVMNTEAFF.

This clonotype was recorded once. This may stem from a read error, because a much larger clone lies one nucleotide away. This chain links TRBV6-2 or TRBV6-3 with TRBJ1-1; TRBD1 might be the D (5 bases). This CDR3 is 13 amino acids long. Germline V gene data show CDR1 as MNHEY and CDR2 as SVGEGT. Here the CDR3 DNA reads TGTGCCGGCAGCCACGGGGCAGGAGCTGAAGCTTTCTTT. Protein sequence: CAGSHGAGAEAFF.

The rearrangement uses TRBV6-1 and TRBJ1-5; D call uncertain. Germline CDR1 and CDR2: MNHNS and SASEGT. This CDR3 contains 11 residues. Trimming shortened V by 3 bases and J by 10 bases, and 7 bases separated the two germline ends. The CDR3 region is CASSETPPQHF. The DNA for the CDR3 is TGTGCCAGCAGTGAGACCCCCCCCCAGCATTTT.

This chain connects TRBV7-9 to TRBJ2-3, with unresolved D. The CDR3 extends over 16 amino acids. Germline V gives CDR1 SEHNR, CDR2 FQNEAQ (reference sequence). V lost 0 bases to trimming and J lost 2 bases, with 12 bases between them. The CDR3 spells CASSLAMGRSTDTQYF. CDR3 DNA sequence: TGTGCCAGCAGCTTAGCGATGGGCAGGTCCACAGATACGCAGTATTTT.